The clone carrying this TCR beta chain came up many times. The antigen remains undetermined. The data are from a study of T cells in Graves' hyperthyroidism and ophthalmopathy. For Graves' hyperthyroidism to be stable, ophthalmopathy could not progress within 18 months. General study results and limits: Most expanded thyroid clonotypes above 0.001 also appeared in blood.

TCR beta CDR3 sequences were amplified from RNA transcripts. HTBI primers drove first-round RT-PCR of the TCR CDR3. TCRdb re-called the multiplex PCR reads with MiXCR, one entry per CDR3 protein. The sample holds roughly 420,000 distinct CDR3 sequences, 15% to 19% seen once. V gave up 4 bases and J gave up 3 bases; unmatched junction bases: 1. This CDR3 spans 13 amino acids. This TCR was recovered from a woman younger than 30 with Graves' hyperthyroidism. The genes are TRBV12-3 or TRBV12-4 and TRBJ1-2, with TRBD1 matching 8 bases. Source material: blood. CDR3 bases: TGTGCCAGCAGTTCAGGGGGCGACTATGGCTACACCTTC. The encoded protein is CASSSGGDYGYTF.